The T cell receptor (beta chain) described here comes from a study of long-term antiretroviral therapy in people with HIV. On this clone: Its antigen is still unknown.

A v3.0 immunoSEQ assay was performed at survey level. Method: immunoSEQ multiplex PCR; TCRdb's copy keeps in-frame clones and lacks some. The sample carries about 20,000 clones, 85% to 90% recorded once. Study outcomes and limitations: Clones expanded before ART dominated the repertoire at all time points.

Trimming cost V 6 bases and J 8 bases; bases outside gene matches: 5. The CDR3 spans 14 residues. The germline gives CDR1 MNHNS, CDR2 SASEGT. Specimen: unsorted PBMCs, collected 1.8 years before starting antiretroviral therapy. The clonotype originates from a young woman with HIV. The rearrangement uses TRBV6-1 and TRBJ1-6; 9 nucleotides line up with TRBD1. CDR3 loop: CASRRTGVYSPLHF. CDR3 nucleotide sequence: TGTGCCAGCAGAAGGACAGGGGTTTATTCACCCCTCCACTTT.